What follows describes a single T cell receptor (beta chain). The source of the sample is a study of OX40 agonist ivuxolimab in advanced cancers. V dropped 4 bases and J dropped 4 bases, with 14 bases sitting between them. The CDR3 covers 15 residues. Germline V lookup: CDR1 SGHTA, CDR2 FQGTGA. TCRdb's table, derived via immunoSEQ multiplex PCR, lists solely in-frame clones and lacks some. In the table there are about 74,000 clones, approximately 90% of which are singletons. This clonotype was obtained from an adult with an advanced solid tumor such as melanoma, head and neck, liver or kidney cancer. The V gene is TRBV7-3, the J gene TRBJ2-1; perhaps TRBD1 as D (6 bases). Sequenced material: CD4+ or CD8+ T cells sorted from blood, taken in a trial of the OX40 agonist ivuxolimab. The CDR3, as DNA: TGTGCCAGCAGCTATCTAGGGGGTGGGTACAATGAGCAGTTCTTC. Protein: CASSYLGGGYNEQFF.